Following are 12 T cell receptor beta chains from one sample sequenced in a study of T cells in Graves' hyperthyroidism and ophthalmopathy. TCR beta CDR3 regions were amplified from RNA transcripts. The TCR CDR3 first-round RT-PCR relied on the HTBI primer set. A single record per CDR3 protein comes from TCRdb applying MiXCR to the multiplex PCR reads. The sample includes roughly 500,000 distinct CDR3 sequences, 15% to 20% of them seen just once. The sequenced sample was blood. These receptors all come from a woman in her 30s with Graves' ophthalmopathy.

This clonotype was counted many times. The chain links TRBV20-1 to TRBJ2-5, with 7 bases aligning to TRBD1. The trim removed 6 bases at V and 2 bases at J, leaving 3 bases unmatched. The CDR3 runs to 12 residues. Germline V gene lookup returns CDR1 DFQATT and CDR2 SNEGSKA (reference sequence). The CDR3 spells CSAGDSQETQYF. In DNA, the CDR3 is TGCAGTGCCGGGGACAGTCAAGAGACCCAGTACTTC.

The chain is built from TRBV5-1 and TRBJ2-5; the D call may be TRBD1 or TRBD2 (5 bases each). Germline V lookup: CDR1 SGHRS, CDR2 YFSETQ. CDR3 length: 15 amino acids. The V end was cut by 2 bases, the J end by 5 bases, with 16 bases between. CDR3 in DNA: TGCGCCAGCAGCTTTCAGGGATCCGAGGGGGAGACCCAGTACTTC. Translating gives CASSFQGSEGETQYF.

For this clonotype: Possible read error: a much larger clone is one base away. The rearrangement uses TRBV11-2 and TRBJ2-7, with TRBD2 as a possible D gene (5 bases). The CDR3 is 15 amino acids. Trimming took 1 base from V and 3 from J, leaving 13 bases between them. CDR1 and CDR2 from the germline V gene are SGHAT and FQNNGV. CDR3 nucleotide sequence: TGTGCCAGCAGCTTAGGGAGGTACGGCGACTACGAGCAGTACTTC. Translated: CASSLGRYGDYEQYF.

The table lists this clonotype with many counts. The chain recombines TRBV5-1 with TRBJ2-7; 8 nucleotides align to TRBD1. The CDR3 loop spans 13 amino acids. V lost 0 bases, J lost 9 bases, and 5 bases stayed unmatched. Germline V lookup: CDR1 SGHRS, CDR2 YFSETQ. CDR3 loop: CASSLGTGPAQYF. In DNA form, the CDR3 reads TGCGCCAGCAGCTTGGGGACAGGGCCAGCGCAGTACTTC.

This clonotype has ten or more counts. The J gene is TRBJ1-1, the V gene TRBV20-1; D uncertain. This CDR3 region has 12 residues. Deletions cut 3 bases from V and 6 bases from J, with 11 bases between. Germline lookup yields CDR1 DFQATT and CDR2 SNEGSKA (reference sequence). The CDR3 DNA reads TGCAGTGCTAGTGGAGGGTACCCTGAAGCTTTCTTT. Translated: CSASGGYPEAFF.

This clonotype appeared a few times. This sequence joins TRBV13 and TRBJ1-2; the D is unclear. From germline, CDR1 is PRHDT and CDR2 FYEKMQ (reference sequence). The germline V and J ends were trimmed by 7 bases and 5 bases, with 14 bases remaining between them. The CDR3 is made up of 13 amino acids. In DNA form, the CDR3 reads TGTGCCAGCACCAGCAGCCTGTCGTATGGCTACACCTTC. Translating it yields CASTSSLSYGYTF. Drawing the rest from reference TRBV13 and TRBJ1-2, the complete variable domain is AAGVIQSPRHLIKEKRETATLKCYPIPRHDTVYWYQQGPGQDPQFLISFYEKMQSDKGSIPDRFSAQQFSDYHSELNMSSLELGDSALYFCASTSSLSYGYTFGSGTRLTVV.

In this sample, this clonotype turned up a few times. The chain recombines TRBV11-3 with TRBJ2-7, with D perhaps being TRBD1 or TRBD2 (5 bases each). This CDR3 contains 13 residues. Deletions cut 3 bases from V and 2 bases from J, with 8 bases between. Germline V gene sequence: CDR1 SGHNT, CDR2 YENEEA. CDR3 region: CASSFGDPYEQYF. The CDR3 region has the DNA TGTGCCAGCAGCTTCGGGGACCCCTACGAGCAGTACTTC.

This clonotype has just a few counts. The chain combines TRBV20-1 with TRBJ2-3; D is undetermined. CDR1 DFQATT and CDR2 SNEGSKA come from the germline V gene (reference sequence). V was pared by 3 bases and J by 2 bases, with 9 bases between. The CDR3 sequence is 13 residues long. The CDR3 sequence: CSARGILTDTQYF. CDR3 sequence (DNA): TGCAGTGCTAGGGGGATTCTCACAGATACGCAGTATTTT.

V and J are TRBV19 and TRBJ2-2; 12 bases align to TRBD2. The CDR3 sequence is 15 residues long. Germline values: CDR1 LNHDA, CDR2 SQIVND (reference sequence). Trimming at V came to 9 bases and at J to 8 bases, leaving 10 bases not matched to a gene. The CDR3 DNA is TGTGCCAGCAGCCCTGGACTAGCGGGGACTGGGGAGCTGTTTTTT. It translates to CASSPGLAGTGELFF.

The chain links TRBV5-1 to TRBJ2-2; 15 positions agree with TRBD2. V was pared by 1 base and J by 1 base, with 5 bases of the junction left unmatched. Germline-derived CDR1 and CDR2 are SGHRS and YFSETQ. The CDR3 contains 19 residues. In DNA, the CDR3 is TGCGCCAGCAGCTTGTCGCCGGGACTAGCGGGAGGGAACACCGGGGAGCTGTTTTTT. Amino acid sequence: CASSLSPGLAGGNTGELFF.

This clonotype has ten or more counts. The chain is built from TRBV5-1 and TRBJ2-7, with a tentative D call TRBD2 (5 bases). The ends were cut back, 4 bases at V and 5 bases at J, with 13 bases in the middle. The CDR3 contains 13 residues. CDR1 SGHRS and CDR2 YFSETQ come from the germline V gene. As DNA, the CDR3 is TGCGCCAGCAGCCTCGGGAACGCCGACGAGCAGTACTTC. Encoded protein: CASSLGNADEQYF.

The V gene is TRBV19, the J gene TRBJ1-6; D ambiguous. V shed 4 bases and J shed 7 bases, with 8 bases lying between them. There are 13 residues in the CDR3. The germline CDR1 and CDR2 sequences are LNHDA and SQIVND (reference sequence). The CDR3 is CASSTPVNSPLHF. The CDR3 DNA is TGTGCCAGTAGTACGCCAGTAAATTCACCCCTCCACTTT. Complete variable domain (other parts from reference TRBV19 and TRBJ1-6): DGGITQSPKYLFRKEGQNVTLSCEQNLNHDAMYWYRQDPGQGLRLIYYSQIVNDFQKGDIAEGYSVSREKKESFPLTVTSAQKNPTAFYLCASSTPVNSPLHFGNGTRLTVT.